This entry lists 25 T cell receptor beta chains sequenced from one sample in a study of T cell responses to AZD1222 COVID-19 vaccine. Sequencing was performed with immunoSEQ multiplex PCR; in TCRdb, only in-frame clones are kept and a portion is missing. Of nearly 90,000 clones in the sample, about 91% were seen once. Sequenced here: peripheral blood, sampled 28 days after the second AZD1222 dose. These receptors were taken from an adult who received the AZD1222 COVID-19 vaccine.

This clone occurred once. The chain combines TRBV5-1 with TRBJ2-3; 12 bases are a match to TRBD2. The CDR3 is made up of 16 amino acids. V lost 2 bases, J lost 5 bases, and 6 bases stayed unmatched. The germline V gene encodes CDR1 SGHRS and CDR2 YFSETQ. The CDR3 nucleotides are TGCGCCAGCAGCTTCACTAGCGGGGGGCGGGGAGATACGCAGTATTTT. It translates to CASSFTSGGRGDTQYF. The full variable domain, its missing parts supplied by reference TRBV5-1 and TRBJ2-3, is KAGVTQTPRYLIKTRGQQVTLSCSPISGHRSVSWYQQTPGQGLQFLFEYFSETQRNKGNFPGRFSGRQFSNSRSEMNVSTLELGDSALYLCASSFTSGGRGDTQYFGPGTRLTVL.

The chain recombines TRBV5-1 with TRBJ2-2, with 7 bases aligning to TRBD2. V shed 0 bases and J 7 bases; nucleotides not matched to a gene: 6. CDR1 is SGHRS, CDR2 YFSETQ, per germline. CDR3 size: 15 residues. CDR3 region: CASSLGSSGHGELFF. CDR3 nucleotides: TGCGCCAGCAGCTTGGGGTCTAGCGGTCACGGGGAGCTGTTTTTT.

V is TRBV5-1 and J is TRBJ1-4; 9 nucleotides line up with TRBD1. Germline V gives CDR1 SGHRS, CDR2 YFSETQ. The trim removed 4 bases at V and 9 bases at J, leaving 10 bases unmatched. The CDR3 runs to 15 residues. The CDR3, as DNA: TGCGCCAGCAGCCCGACGGACAGGGGAGGTCAAAAACTGTTTTTT. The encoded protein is CASSPTDRGGQKLFF.

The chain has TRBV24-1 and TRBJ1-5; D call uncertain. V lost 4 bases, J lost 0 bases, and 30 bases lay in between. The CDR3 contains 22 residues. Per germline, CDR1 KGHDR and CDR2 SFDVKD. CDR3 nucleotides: TGTGCCACCAGTGAACCCCCACAATTAACACGTAACGAACCCGCTAGCAATCAGCCCCAGCATTTT. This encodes CATSEPPQLTRNEPASNQPQHF.

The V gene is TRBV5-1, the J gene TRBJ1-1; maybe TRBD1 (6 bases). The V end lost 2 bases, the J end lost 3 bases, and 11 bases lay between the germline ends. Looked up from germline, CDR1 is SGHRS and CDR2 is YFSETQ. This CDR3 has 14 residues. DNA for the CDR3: TGCGCCAGCAGCTTAGGCAGGGGCGACACTGAAGCTTTCTTT. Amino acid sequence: CASSLGRGDTEAFF.

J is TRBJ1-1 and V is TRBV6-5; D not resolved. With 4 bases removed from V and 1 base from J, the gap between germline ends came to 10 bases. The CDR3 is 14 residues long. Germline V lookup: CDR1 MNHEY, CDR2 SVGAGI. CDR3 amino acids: CASSSGPKNTEAFF. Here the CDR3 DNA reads TGTGCCAGCAGTTCCGGGCCAAAGAACACTGAAGCTTTCTTT.

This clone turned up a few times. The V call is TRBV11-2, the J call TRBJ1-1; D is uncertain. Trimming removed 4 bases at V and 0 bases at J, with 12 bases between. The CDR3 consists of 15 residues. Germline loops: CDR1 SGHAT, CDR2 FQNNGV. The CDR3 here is CASSSLVGMNTEAFF. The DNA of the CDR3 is TGTGCCAGCAGCTCATTGGTTGGTATGAACACTGAAGCTTTCTTT.

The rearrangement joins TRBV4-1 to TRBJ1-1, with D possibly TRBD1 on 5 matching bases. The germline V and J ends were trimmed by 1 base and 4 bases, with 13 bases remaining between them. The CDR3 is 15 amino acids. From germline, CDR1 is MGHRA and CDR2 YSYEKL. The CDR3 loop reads CASSQAAGLLTEAFF. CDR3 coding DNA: TGCGCCAGCAGCCAAGCGGCAGGGCTGCTCACTGAAGCTTTCTTT.

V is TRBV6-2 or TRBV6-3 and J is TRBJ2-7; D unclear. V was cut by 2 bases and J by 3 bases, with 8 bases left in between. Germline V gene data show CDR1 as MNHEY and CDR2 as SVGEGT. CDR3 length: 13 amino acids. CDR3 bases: TGTGCCAGCAGTTACGGGCAGCACTACGAGCAGTACTTC. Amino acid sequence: CASSYGQHYEQYF.

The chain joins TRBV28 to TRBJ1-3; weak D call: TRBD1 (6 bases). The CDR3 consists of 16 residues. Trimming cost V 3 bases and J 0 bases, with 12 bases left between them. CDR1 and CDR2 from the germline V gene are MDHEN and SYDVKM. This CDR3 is CASSFAGATSGNTIYF. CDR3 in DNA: TGTGCCAGCAGTTTCGCAGGGGCGACCTCTGGAAACACCATATATTTT. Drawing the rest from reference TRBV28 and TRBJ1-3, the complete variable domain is DVKVTQSSRYLVKRTGEKVFLECVQDMDHENMFWYRQDPGLGLRLIYFSYDVKMKEKGDIPEGYSVSREKKERFSLILESASTNQTSMYLCASSFAGATSGNTIYFGEGSWLTVV.

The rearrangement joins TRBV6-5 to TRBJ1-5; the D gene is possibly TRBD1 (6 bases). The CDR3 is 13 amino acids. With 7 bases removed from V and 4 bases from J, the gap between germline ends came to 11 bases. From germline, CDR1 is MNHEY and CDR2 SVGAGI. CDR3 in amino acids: CASTHQGNQPQHF. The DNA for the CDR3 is TGTGCCAGCACCCATCAGGGGAATCAGCCCCAGCATTTT.

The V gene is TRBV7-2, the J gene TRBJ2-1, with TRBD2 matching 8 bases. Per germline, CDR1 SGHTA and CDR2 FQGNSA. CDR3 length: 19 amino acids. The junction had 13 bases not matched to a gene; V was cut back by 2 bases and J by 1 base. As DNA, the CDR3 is TGTGCCAGCAGCTTATGGGCGGGGGGCCTCGGTAAGTCCTACAATGAGCAGTTCTTC. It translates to CASSLWAGGLGKSYNEQFF.

The CDR3 DNA reads as TGTGCCAGCAGTCTCCCACAGGGGGTAAGGTCGGATGGCTACACCTTC. Its translation: CASSLPQGVRSDGYTF. This chain connects TRBV28 to TRBJ1-2; 8 bases line up with TRBD1. The V gene's germline CDR1 is MDHEN and CDR2 SYDVKM. The ends lost 5 bases at V and 6 bases at J; junction bases unmatched: 14. CDR3 length equals 16 residues.

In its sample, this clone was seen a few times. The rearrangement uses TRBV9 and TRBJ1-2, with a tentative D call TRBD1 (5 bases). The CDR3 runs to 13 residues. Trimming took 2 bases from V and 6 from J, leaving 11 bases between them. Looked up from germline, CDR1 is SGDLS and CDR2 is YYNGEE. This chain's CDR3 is CASSVAGQNGYTF. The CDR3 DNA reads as TGTGCCAGCAGCGTGGCAGGACAAAATGGCTACACCTTC.

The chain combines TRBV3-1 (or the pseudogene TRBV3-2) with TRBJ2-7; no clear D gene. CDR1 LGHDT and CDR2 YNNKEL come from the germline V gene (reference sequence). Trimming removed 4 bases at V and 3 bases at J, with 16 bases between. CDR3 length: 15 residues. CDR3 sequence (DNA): TGTGCCAGCAGCCCGGACCTCCTGCCGAGCTACGAGCAGTACTTC. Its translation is CASSPDLLPSYEQYF.

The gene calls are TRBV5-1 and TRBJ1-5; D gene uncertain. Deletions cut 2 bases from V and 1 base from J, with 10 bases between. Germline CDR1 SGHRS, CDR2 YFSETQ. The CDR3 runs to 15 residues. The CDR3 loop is CASSLGIGSNQPQHF. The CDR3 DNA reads TGCGCCAGCAGCTTAGGGATAGGGAGCAATCAGCCCCAGCATTTT.

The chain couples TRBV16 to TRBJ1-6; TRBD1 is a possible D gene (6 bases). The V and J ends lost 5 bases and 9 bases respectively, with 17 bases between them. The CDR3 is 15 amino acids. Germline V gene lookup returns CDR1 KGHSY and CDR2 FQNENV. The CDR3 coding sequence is TGTGCCAGCAGCGGCGGACAGACACGGGGTTCACCCCTCCACTTT. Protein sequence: CASSGGQTRGSPLHF.

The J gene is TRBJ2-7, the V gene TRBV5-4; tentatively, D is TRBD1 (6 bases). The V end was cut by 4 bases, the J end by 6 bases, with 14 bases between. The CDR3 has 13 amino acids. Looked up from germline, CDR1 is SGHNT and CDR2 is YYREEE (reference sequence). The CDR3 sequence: CASSPGQTFEQYF. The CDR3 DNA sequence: TGTGCCAGCAGCCCGGGACAAACTTTCGAGCAGTACTTC.

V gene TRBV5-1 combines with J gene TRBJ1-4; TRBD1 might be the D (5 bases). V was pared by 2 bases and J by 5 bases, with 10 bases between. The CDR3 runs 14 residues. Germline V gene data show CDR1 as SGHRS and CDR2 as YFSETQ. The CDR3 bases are TGCGCCAGCAGCTTCTTGGGACCCAATGAAAAACTGTTTTTT. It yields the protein CASSFLGPNEKLFF.

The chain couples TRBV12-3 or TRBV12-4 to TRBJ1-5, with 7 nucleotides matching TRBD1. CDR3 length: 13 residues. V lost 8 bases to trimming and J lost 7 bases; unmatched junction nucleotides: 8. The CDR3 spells CASRATGAQPQHF. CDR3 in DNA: TGTGCCAGCCGGGCTACAGGGGCCCAGCCCCAGCATTTT.

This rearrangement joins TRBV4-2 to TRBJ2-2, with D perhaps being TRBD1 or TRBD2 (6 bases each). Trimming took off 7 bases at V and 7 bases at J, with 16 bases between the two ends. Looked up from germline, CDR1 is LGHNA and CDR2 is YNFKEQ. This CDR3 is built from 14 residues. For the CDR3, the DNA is TGTGCCAGCAACCACCTGGGGGGACACGGGGAGCTGTTTTTT. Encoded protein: CASNHLGGHGELFF.

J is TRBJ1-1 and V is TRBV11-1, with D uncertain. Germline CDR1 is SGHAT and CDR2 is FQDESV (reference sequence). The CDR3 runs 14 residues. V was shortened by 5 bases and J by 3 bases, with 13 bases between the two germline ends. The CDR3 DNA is TGTGCCAGCAGCCCGGCCGGGTGGGACACTGAAGCTTTCTTT. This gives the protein CASSPAGWDTEAFF.

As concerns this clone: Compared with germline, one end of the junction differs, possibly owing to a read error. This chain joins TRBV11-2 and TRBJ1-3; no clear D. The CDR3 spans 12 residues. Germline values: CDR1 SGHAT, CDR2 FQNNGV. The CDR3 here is CASSFSRNTIYF. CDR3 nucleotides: TGTGCCAGCAGCTTCTCTAGAAACACCATATATTTT.

The DNA for the CDR3 is TGTGCCAGTAGTCGGACTGCGAACACTGAAGCTTTCTTT. This encodes CASSRTANTEAFF. J is TRBJ1-1 and V is TRBV19; D is unclear. The CDR3 length is 13 residues. The V and J ends lost 5 bases and 1 base respectively, with 8 bases between them. CDR1 is LNHDA, CDR2 SQIVND, per germline (reference sequence). The full variable domain, completed using reference TRBV19 and TRBJ1-1, is DGGITQSPKYLFRKEGQNVTLSCEQNLNHDAMYWYRQDPGQGLRLIYYSQIVNDFQKGDIAEGYSVSREKKESFPLTVTSAQKNPTAFYLCASSRTANTEAFFGQGTRLTVV.

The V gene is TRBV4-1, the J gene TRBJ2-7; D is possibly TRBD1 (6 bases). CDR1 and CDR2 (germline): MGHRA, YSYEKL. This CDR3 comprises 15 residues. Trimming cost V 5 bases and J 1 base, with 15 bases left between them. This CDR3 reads CASSYDRLESYEQYF. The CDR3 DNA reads TGCGCCAGCAGCTACGACAGGTTAGAGTCCTACGAGCAGTACTTC.